What follows describes a single TCR beta chain. Patients at the Seattle site were enrolled during active infection and followed longitudinally. The source of the sample is a study of blood T cell repertoires in COVID-19. Study at large: COVID-19 samples from acute and convalescent phases originated in the United States, Italy and Spain. The cDNA or gDNA used as material had been derived from T cells, B-cell-depleted T cells, or PBMCs.

Study processing details: Estimation of nucleated cell counts relied on the amplification of reference gene primers. The data were produced by immunoSEQ multiplex PCR, yet TCRdb's version contains in-frame clones alone and is incomplete. V and J calls and clone size are as listed in that table; D and trimming were resolved from the DNA. The sample has 200,000 to 250,000 clones, 75% to 85% seen once. Germline CDR1 MNHEY, CDR2 SMNVEV (reference sequence). The CDR3 spans 15 residues. The V end was cut by 3 bases, the J end by 2 bases, with 12 bases between. The receptor was derived from an older woman with COVID-19, enrolled during active disease. This sequence joins TRBV27 and TRBJ2-3; no clear D. Sequenced input: peripheral blood. DNA of the CDR3: TGTGCCAGCAGTTTCGCGTTCCGCGTCACAGATACGCAGTATTTT. Protein sequence: CASSFAFRVTDTQYF.